This TCR beta chain derives from a study of blood T cells in healthy people across ages. Study-wide background: Template-switching capture recovered about one barcoded beta molecule per two T cells. Study-wide results and limits: Relative to aged donors, long-lived donors carried more naive CD4+ cells and displayed higher diversity.

Every donor gave 9.5 to 10 milliliters of peripheral blood. This clonotype was counted between two and nine times. The antigen is not known. The CDR3 covers 12 residues. Germline assignment: CDR1 SGDLS and CDR2 YYNGEE. Trimming removed 0 bases from V and 10 bases from J, with 5 bases in between. Using a J-beta primer mix together with a sample-barcoded 5' primer, a second PCR was run for about 6 to 11 cycles. Each CDR3 protein gets one entry after TCRdb re-called the 5' RACE reads with MiXCR. The sample has roughly 730,000 distinct CDR3 sequences, approximately 60% seen once. Specimen: blood. The chain couples TRBV9 to TRBJ1-6; D not certain. The receptor's source is a man aged 35-49 years in good health. This chain's CDR3 is CASSVVGSPLHF. CDR3 nucleotides: TGTGCCAGCAGCGTAGTCGGCTCACCCCTCCACTTT. The full variable domain, in which reference TRBV9 and TRBJ1-6 provide the parts outside the CDR3, is DSGVTQTPKHLITATGQRVTLRCSPRSGDLSVYWYQQSLDQGLQFLIQYYNGEERAKGNILERFSAQQFPDLHSELNLSSLELGDSALYFCASSVVGSPLHFGNGTRLTVT.